This TCR beta chain appears in the sequencing data of a study of blood T cell repertoires in COVID-19. In the study overall: T cells, B-cell-depleted T cells, or PBMCs provided the cDNA or gDNA that served as material.

The CDR3 has 15 residues. Germline CDR1 is PRHDT and CDR2 is FYEKMQ (reference sequence). The trim removed 3 bases at V and 8 bases at J, leaving 9 bases unmatched. Enrollees, roughly 18 to 89 years old, lived in 24 US areas. Cohorts were based on clinical histories the participants reported. Assay: immunoSEQ multiplex PCR; the TCRdb copy retains only in-frame clones and omits some. The data hold under 300,000 clones, with roughly 87% observed a single time. The clonotype originates from a woman aged 25 to 39 with acute COVID-19. V usage is TRBV13 and J usage is TRBJ2-1, with TRBD1 matching over 8 bases. Specimen: PBMCs or T cells enriched from blood (not recorded which). The DNA of the CDR3 is TGTGCCAGCAGCTTGGACAGGGCTGGGGCGCATGAGCAGTTCTTC. Protein: CASSLDRAGAHEQFF.